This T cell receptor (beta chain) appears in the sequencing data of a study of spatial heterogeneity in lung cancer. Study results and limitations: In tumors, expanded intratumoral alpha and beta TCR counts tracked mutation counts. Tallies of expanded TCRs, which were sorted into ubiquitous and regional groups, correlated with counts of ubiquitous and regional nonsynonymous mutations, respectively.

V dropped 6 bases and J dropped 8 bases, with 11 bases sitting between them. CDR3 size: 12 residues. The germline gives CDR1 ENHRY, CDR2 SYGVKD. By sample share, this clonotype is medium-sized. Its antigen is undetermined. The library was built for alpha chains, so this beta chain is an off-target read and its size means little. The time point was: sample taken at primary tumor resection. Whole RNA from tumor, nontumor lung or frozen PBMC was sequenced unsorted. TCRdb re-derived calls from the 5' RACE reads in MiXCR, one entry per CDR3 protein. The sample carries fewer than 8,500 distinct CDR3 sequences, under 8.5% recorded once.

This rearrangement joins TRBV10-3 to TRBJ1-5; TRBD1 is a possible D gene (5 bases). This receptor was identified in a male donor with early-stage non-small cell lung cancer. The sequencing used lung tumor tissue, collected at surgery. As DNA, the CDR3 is TGTGCCATCAGGGGAGAGGGGAAGCCCCAGCATTTT. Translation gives CAIRGEGKPQHF.